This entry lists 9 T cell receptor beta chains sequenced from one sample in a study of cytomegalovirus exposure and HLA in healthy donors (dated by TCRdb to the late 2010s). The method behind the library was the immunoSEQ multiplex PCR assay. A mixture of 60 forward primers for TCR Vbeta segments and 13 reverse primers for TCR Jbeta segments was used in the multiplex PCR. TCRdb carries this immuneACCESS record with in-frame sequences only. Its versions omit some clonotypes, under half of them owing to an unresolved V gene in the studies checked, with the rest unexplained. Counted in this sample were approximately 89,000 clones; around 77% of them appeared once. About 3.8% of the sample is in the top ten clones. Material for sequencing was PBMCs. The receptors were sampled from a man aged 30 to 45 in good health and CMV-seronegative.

The CDR3 region has the DNA TGTGCCAGCAGCTTAGCGGTCCGACTAGCGGGGGGGACCCAACAAGAGACCCAGTACTTC. It encodes CASSLAVRLAGGTQQETQYF. The chain couples TRBV7-6 to TRBJ2-5, with 14 bases identical to TRBD2. Germline values: CDR1 SGHVS, CDR2 FNYEAQ. The CDR3 spans 20 residues. V was pared by 0 bases and J by 2 bases, with 11 bases of the junction left unmatched.

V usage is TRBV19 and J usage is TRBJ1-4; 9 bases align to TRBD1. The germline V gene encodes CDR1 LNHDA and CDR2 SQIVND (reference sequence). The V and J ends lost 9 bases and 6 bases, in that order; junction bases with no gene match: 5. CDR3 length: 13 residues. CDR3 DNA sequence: TGTGCCAGCCGGGACAGGGAGTATGAAAAACTGTTTTTT. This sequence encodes CASRDREYEKLFF. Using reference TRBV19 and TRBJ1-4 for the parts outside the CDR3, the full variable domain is DGGITQSPKYLFRKEGQNVTLSCEQNLNHDAMYWYRQDPGQGLRLIYYSQIVNDFQKGDIAEGYSVSREKKESFPLTVTSAQKNPTAFYLCASRDREYEKLFFGSGTQLSVL.

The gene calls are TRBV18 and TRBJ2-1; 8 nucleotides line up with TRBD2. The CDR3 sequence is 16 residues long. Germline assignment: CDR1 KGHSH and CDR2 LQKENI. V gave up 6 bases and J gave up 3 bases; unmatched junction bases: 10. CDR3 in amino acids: CASSPDSGTFYNEQFF. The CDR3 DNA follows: TGTGCCAGCTCCCCAGATAGCGGGACGTTCTACAATGAGCAGTTCTTC.

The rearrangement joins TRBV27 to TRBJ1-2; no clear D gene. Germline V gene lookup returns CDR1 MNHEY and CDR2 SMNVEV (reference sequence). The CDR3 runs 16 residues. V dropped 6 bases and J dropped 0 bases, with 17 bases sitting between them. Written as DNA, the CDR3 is TGTGCCAGCAGCGAGCATGTGCAGGTTACTAACTATGGCTACACCTTC. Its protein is CASSEHVQVTNYGYTF.

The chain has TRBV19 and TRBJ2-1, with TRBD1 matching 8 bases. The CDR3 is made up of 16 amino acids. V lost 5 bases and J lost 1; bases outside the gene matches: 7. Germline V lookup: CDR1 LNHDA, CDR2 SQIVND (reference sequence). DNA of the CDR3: TGTGCCAGTAGTCTGACCTACAGGGGGTCCTACAATGAGCAGTTCTTC. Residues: CASSLTYRGSYNEQFF.

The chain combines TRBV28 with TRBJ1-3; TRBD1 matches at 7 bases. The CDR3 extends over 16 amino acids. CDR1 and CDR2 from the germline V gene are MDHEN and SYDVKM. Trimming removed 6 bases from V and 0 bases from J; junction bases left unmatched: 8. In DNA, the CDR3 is TGTGCCAGCAGCGTAGAACAGGGGCACTCTGGAAACACCATATATTTT. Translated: CASSVEQGHSGNTIYF.

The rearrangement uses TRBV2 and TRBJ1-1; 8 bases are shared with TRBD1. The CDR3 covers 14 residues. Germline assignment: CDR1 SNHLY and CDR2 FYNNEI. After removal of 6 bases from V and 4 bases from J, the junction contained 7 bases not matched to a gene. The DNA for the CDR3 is TGTGCCAGCAGCCAGTATCAGGGGGCCACTGAAGCTTTCTTT. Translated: CASSQYQGATEAFF. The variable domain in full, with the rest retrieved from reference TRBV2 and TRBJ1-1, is EPEVTQTPSHQVTQMGQEVILRCVPISNHLYFYWYRQILGQKVEFLVSFYNNEISEKSEIFDDQFSVERPDGSNFTLKIRSTKLEDSAMYFCASSQYQGATEAFFGQGTRLTVV.

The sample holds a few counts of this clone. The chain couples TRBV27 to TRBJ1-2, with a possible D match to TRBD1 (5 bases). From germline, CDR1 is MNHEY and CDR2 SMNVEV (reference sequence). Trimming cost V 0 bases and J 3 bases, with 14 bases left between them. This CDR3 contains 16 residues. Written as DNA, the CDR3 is TGTGCCAGCAGTTTATCGCTGGGGGGGGACTACTATGGCTACACCTTC. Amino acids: CASSLSLGGDYYGYTF.

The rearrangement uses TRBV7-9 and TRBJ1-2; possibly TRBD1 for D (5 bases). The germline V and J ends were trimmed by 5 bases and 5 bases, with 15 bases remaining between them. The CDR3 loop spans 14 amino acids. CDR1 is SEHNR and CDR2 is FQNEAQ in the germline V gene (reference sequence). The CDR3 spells CASSPGTRGYGYTF. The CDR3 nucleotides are TGTGCCAGCAGCCCAGGGACTCGGGGGTATGGCTACACCTTC.